Shown below are 21 T cell receptor beta chains from a single sample sequenced in a study of T cells expressing NK-cell markers. Following a re-call of the 5' RACE reads, TCRdb has one entry per CDR3 protein and lacks DNA. In total, the table holds roughly 160,000 distinct CDR3 sequences. The specimen was blood T cells: a sorted CD56 or NKG2C T cell subset, CD4+ or CD8+ T cells, or bulk PBMC T cells (not recorded which). Every receptor here comes from a man aged 18-75 years in good health.

CDR3 sequence: CASSFGLANGDEQYF. The rearrangement links TRBV5-1 to TRBJ2-7; TCRdb calls TRBD2, which cannot be checked without DNA. Germline V gene data show CDR1 as SGHRS and CDR2 as YFSETQ. The CDR3 contains 15 residues.

The gene calls are TRBV27 and TRBJ2-7; TCRdb selects TRBD1, and the lack of DNA leaves this call unchecked. The CDR3 consists of 15 residues. Looked up from germline, CDR1 is MNHEY and CDR2 is SMNVEV (reference sequence). The CDR3 reads CASSLGGADTYEQYF.

The CDR3 loop reads CASAIRGGMRTEAFF. The rearrangement uses TRBV5-5 and TRBJ1-1. The CDR3 is 15 amino acids. CDR1 is SGHKS, CDR2 YYEKEE, per germline (reference sequence).

This chain links TRBV12-3 or TRBV12-4 with TRBJ2-1; TCRdb selects TRBD1, and the lack of DNA leaves this call unchecked. This CDR3 contains 14 residues. The CDR3 spells CASSFGQARAEQFF.

The gene calls are TRBV7-8 and TRBJ2-2; TCRdb gives TRBD1 as the D gene, but with no DNA this cannot be confirmed. The CDR3 has 14 amino acids. Germline CDR1 and CDR2: SGHVS and FQNEAQ. The chain's CDR3 is CASSFGGVTGELFF.

CDR3 in amino acids: CASSEVGRGTYEQYF. The rearrangement uses TRBV2 and TRBJ2-7; no DNA is available, so the TRBD1 call from TCRdb remains unchecked. Germline V gene data show CDR1 as SNHLY and CDR2 as FYNNEI. CDR3 length: 15 amino acids.

The chain uses TRBV12-3 or TRBV12-4 and TRBJ1-1. CDR3 length: 16 amino acids. Here the CDR3 reads CASSLVAAYLNTEAFF.

The rearrangement joins TRBV6-1 to TRBJ2-1; TCRdb calls TRBD2, which cannot be checked without DNA. The CDR3 extends over 15 amino acids. Germline V gene data show CDR1 as MNHNS and CDR2 as SASEGT. CDR3 in amino acids: CASSESSGGAYEQFF.

J is TRBJ1-1 and V is TRBV29-1; the D call of TRBD1 rests on TCRdb alone, since no DNA is present to check it. The CDR3 is made up of 15 amino acids. The V gene's germline CDR1 is SQVTM and CDR2 ANQGSEA. The CDR3 loop reads CSANAYREMNTEAFF.

The V gene is TRBV4-2, the J gene TRBJ2-7. The germline gives CDR1 LGHNA, CDR2 YNFKEQ. CDR3 length: 14 residues. The CDR3 sequence: CASSQVWRGYEQYF.

The J gene is TRBJ2-1, the V gene TRBV11-3; lacking DNA, the TRBD1 call made by TCRdb goes unchecked. CDR1 and CDR2 (germline): SGHNT, YENEEA. The CDR3 is made up of 17 amino acids. CDR3: CASSLGLGGPSYNEQFF. The full variable domain, rest sourced from reference TRBV11-3 and TRBJ2-1, is EAGVVQSPRYKIIEKKQPVAFWCNPISGHNTLYWYLQNLGQGPELLIRYENEEAVDDSQLPKDRFSAERLKGVDSTLKIQPAELGDSAVYLCASSLGLGGPSYNEQFFGPGTRLTVL.

V gene TRBV5-6 combines with J gene TRBJ2-7; TCRdb calls TRBD2, which cannot be checked without DNA. The V gene's germline CDR1 is SGHDT and CDR2 YYEEEE. CDR3 length: 14 amino acids. CDR3 sequence: CASNPGASPYEQYF.

V is TRBV29-1 and J is TRBJ2-5; TCRdb's D gene call, TRBD1, goes unchecked for lack of DNA. The CDR3 has 12 residues. The germline gives CDR1 SQVTM, CDR2 ANQGSEA. The CDR3: CSIAGEEETQYF. Looking up the rest from reference TRBV29-1 and TRBJ2-5 gives the full variable domain: SAVISQKPSRDICQRGTSLTIQCQVDSQVTMMFWYRQQPGQSLTLIATANQGSEATYESGFVIDKFPISRPNLTFSTLTVSNMSPEDSSIYLCSIAGEEETQYFGPGTRLLVL.

The chain carries TRBV11-2 and TRBJ2-1; TCRdb lists TRBD1, though no DNA is available to test this call. This CDR3 spans 15 amino acids. Germline V gene sequence: CDR1 SGHAT, CDR2 FQNNGV. The CDR3: CASSSTHTGGNEQFF. The full variable domain, rest sourced from reference TRBV11-2 and TRBJ2-1, is EAGVAQSPRYKIIEKRQSVAFWCNPISGHATLYWYQQILGQGPKLLIQFQNNGVVDDSQLPKDRFSAERLKGVDSTLKIQPAKLEDSAVYLCASSSTHTGGNEQFFGPGTRLTVL.

This chain connects TRBV13 to TRBJ2-3; TCRdb indicates TRBD1, and absent DNA this call remains unverified. The CDR3 contains 18 residues. Germline V lookup: CDR1 PRHDT, CDR2 FYEKMQ (reference sequence). The CDR3 loop reads CASSLGLGGGLSTDTQYF.

V and J are TRBV5-6 and TRBJ2-5; absent DNA, TCRdb's TRBD2 call cannot be checked. The CDR3 has 16 residues. Germline V gene lookup returns CDR1 SGHDT and CDR2 YYEEEE. CDR3 region: CASSSIGLVSQETQYF. Looking up the rest from reference TRBV5-6 and TRBJ2-5 gives the full variable domain: DAGVTQSPTHLIKTRGQQVTLRCSPKSGHDTVSWYQQALGQGPQFIFQYYEEEERQRGNFPDRFSGHQFPNYSSELNVNALLLGDSALYLCASSSIGLVSQETQYFGPGTRLLVL.

This rearrangement joins TRBV20-1 to TRBJ2-2; TCRdb's D gene call, TRBD1, goes unchecked for lack of DNA. Germline CDR1 and CDR2: DFQATT and SNEGSKA (reference sequence). The CDR3 has 14 residues. CDR3 region: CSANRDRDTGELFF.

The chain employs TRBV4-1 and TRBJ2-5; without DNA, the TCRdb call of TRBD1 cannot be checked. Germline values: CDR1 MGHRA, CDR2 YSYEKL. The CDR3 consists of 16 residues. The CDR3 loop reads CASSQLSGGYQETQYF.

The chain is built from TRBV20-1 and TRBJ2-7; TCRdb indicates TRBD2, and absent DNA this call remains unverified. Germline V gene data show CDR1 as DFQATT and CDR2 as SNEGSKA (reference sequence). The CDR3 contains 12 residues. CDR3 protein: CSALTGGYEQYF.

The V gene is TRBV27, the J gene TRBJ1-4; TCRdb's D gene call, TRBD1, goes unchecked for lack of DNA. The germline V gene has CDR1 MNHEY and CDR2 SMNVEV (reference sequence). The CDR3 extends over 13 amino acids. The CDR3: CASRNTGEGKLFF.

The V gene is TRBV19, the J gene TRBJ2-7; TCRdb gives TRBD2 as the D gene, but with no DNA this cannot be confirmed. This CDR3 is built from 13 residues. Germline values: CDR1 LNHDA, CDR2 SQIVND (reference sequence). The CDR3 spells CASSPAANYEQYF.